This is a list of T cell receptor beta chains from one sample in a study of blood T cell repertoires in COVID-19. Profiling relied on immunoSEQ multiplex PCR, and the TCRdb table lists in-frame clones only, not all of them. The sample has some 100,000 clones, roughly 80% seen once; the top ten hold around a quarter. The sequencing input was peripheral blood. These receptors came from an elderly man with active or convalescent COVID-19. Both conserved end residues are part of each CDR3. The D gene is left open where the match is weak. The size field is filled for only some rows; it gives once, few, many or a size class.

D gene	V gene	J gene	CDR3 length	clone size	CDR3 DNA	CDR3 protein
TRBD2	TRBV6-1	TRBJ2-2	19	.	TGTGCCAGCAGTGGACGACTGGGACTAGCGGGGCCTATGGGCGGGGAGCTGTTTTTT	CASSGRLGLAGPMGGELFF
TRBD1	TRBV10-3	TRBJ1-2	16	once	TGTGCCATCAGTATCCAACAGAAGGGACAGGGACATGGCTACACCTTC	CAISIQQKGQGHGYTF
TRBD2	TRBV5-1	TRBJ2-5	16	.	TGCGCCAGCAGCCCGGGGCGGGGCGGGGGGGGAGAGACCCAGTACTTC	CASSPGRGGGGETQYF
.	TRBV27	TRBJ1-3	15	once	TGTGCCAGCAGTCCACGGGCCCGGCGGGGTGACACCATATATTTT	CASSPRARRGDTIYF
.	TRBV2	TRBJ1-2	10	.	TGTGCCAGCAGCATGAGTGGCTACACCTTC	CASSMSGYTF
.	TRBV5-5	TRBJ2-6	16	.	TGTGCCAGCAGCTTGGGGCTCACCTCTGGGGCCAACGTCCTGACTTTC	CASSLGLTSGANVLTF
.	TRBV3-1/TRBV3-2	TRBJ1-3	16	once	TGTGCCAGCAGCCAATCGAGGGCTGGCTCTGGAAACACCATATATTTT	CASSQSRAGSGNTIYF
TRBD1	TRBV25-1	TRBJ2-1	14	once	TGTGCCAGCAGCGATGAGACAGGGTGGAATGAGCAGTTCTTC	CASSDETGWNEQFF
.	TRBV5-5	TRBJ1-2	13	few	TGTGCCAGCAGCTTGCCATCCCACTATGGCTACACCTTC	CASSLPSHYGYTF
TRBD2	TRBV6-4	TRBJ2-3	16	.	TGTGCCAGCAGTGAATCCGGGGGGGCCGGGGCTGATACGCAGTATTTT	CASSESGGAGADTQYF
TRBD1	TRBV5-6	TRBJ1-2	16	.	TGTGCCAGCAGCTTCGGGACAGAAGGAAATAACTATGGCTACACCTTC	CASSFGTEGNNYGYTF
.	TRBV18	TRBJ1-1	15	.	TGTGCCAGCTCACCCTACGTGAGTAAGGACACTGAAGCTTTTTTT	CASSPYVSKDTEAFF
TRBD1	TRBV11-1	TRBJ2-5	15	few	TGTGCCAGCAGCTTACAGGGGGCACTCCAAGAGACCCAGTACTTC	CASSLQGALQETQYF
TRBD1	TRBV19	TRBJ2-3	14	.	TGTGCCAGTAGACCGCAGGGGGGCACAGATACGCAGTATTTT	CASRPQGGTDTQYF
.	TRBV3-1/TRBV3-2	TRBJ1-2	16	.	TGTGCCAGCAGCCCCTCAGGACAGAGATTTAGGTATGGCTACACCTTC	CASSPSGQRFRYGYTF
.	TRBV9	TRBJ1-2	14	.	TGTGCCAGCAGCGTAGACCCAGGCAGGGATGGCTACACCTTC	CASSVDPGRDGYTF
.	TRBV7-2	TRBJ1-1	15	.	TGTGCCAGCAGCTTATTCTCGGTGATGAACACTGAAGCTTTCTTT	CASSLFSVMNTEAFF
.	TRBV24-1	TRBJ1-2	14	.	TGTGCCACCGCCGGGTCCCGGGGGGACTATGGCTACACCTTC	CATAGSRGDYGYTF
.	TRBV20-1	TRBJ2-2	14	.	TGCAGTGCTAGTCGGGGGGCCCTTAGCGGGGAGCTGTTTTTT	CSASRGALSGELFF
.	TRBV7-2	TRBJ2-3	16	.	TGTGCCAGCAGCTTAGTCGGGACACTCAGCACAGATACGCAGTATTTT	CASSLVGTLSTDTQYF
.	TRBV19	TRBJ1-5	13	.	TGTGCCAGTAGTAGTGGACAAAGGCAGCCCCAGCATTTT	CASSSGQRQPQHF
TRBD2	TRBV7-3	TRBJ2-1	14	.	TGTGCCAGCAGCCCAGGGAGGGCAGTGGGTGAGCAGTTCTTC	CASSPGRAVGEQFF
.	TRBV19	TRBJ2-2	17	.	TGTGCCAGTAGTATAGAACCCGGGACAAGGATCACCGGGGAGCTGTTTTTT	CASSIEPGTRITGELFF